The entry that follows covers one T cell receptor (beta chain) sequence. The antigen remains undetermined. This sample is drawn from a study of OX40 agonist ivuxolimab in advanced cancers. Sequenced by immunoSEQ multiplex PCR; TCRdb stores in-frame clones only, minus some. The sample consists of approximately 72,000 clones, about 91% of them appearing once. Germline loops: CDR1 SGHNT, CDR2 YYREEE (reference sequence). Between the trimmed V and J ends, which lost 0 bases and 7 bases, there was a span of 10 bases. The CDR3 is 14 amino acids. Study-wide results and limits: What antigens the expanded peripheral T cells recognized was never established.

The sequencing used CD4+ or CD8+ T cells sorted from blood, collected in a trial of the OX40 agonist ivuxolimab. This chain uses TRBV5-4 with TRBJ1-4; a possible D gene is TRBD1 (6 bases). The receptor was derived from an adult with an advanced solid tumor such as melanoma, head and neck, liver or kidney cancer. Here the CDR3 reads CASSLGGAGEKLFF. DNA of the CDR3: TGTGCCAGCAGCTTGGGGGGGGCGGGTGAAAAACTGTTTTTT.